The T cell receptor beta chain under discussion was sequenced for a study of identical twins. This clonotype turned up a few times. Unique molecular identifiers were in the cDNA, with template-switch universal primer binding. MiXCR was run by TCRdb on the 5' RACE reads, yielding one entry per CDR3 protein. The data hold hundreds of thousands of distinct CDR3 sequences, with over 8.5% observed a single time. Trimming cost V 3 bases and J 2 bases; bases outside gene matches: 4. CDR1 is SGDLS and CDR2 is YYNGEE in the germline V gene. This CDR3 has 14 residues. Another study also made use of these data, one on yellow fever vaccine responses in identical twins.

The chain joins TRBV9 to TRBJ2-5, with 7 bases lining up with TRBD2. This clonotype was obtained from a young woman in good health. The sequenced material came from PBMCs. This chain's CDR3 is CASSETGGQETQYF. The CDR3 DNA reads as TGTGCCAGCAGCGAAACGGGAGGACAAGAGACCCAGTACTTC. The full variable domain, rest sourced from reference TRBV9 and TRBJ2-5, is DSGVTQTPKHLITATGQRVTLRCSPRSGDLSVYWYQQSLDQGLQFLIQYYNGEERAKGNILERFSAQQFPDLHSELNLSSLELGDSALYFCASSETGGQETQYFGPGTRLLVL.